Below are 24 T cell receptor beta chains sequenced from a single sample in a study of shared clonotypes between healthy human individuals. The assay was immunoSEQ multiplex PCR, and TCRdb's table has in-frame clones only and misses some. The table includes approximately 2.1 million clones, 80% to 95% detected once. Sequenced sample: naive CD4+ T cells from PBMCs. Regarding subset: CD45RA+ positively selected. These receptor sequences come from a man younger than 35 in good health. Some clones in this sample may be carry-over from other donors' samples.

CDR3 in amino acids: CASSPNPSGGGDEQFF. CDR3 nucleotide sequence: TGTGCCAGCTCACCGAACCCTAGCGGGGGGGGCGATGAGCAGTTCTTC. The V call is TRBV18, the J call TRBJ2-1, with 12 bases lining up with TRBD2. CDR1 and CDR2 from the germline V gene are KGHSH and LQKENI. The CDR3 contains 16 residues. The J segment lost 8 bases and the V segment lost 3 bases, leaving 8 bases of the junction unmatched.

This clone was seen more than once but under ten times. The CDR3 DNA is TGTGCCAGCAGCTTTGTGGTTGGAAACACCATATATTTT. Protein product: CASSFVVGNTIYF. The chain recombines TRBV11-1 with TRBJ1-3; D not resolved. This CDR3 region has 13 residues. Trimming removed 3 bases at V and 3 bases at J, with 6 bases between. Per germline, CDR1 SGHAT and CDR2 FQDESV (reference sequence).

The V gene is TRBV10-2, the J gene TRBJ2-5, with D possibly TRBD1 on 6 matching bases. Trimming pared 6 bases from V and 1 base from J, leaving 9 bases between. This CDR3 contains 13 residues. Germline CDR1 is WSHSY and CDR2 is SAAADI. The CDR3: CASSGTRQETQYF. Here the CDR3 DNA reads TGCGCCAGCAGCGGGACACGCCAAGAGACCCAGTACTTC.

This chain connects TRBV6-1 to TRBJ2-5; a possible D gene is TRBD1 (6 bases). Deletions cut 4 bases from V and 4 bases from J, with 13 bases between. From germline, CDR1 is MNHNS and CDR2 SASEGT. The CDR3 loop spans 14 amino acids. The CDR3 loop reads CASSGGTPRETQYF. The CDR3 DNA is TGTGCCAGCAGTGGGGGGACACCTAGAGAGACCCAGTACTTC.

The gene calls are TRBV2 and TRBJ2-5, with 8 bases identical to TRBD2. Germline V lookup: CDR1 SNHLY, CDR2 FYNNEI. This CDR3 contains 15 residues. V was clipped by 4 bases and J by 4 bases; unmatched bases: 8. The CDR3 nucleotides are TGTGCCAGCAGTGCTCCGACGGGAGGGATAGAGACCCAGTACTTC. Translation: CASSAPTGGIETQYF.

The J gene is TRBJ2-3, the V gene TRBV29-1, with D possibly being TRBD2 (6 bases). This CDR3 has 13 amino acids. The V and J ends lost 4 bases and 1 base respectively, with 9 bases between them. The germline V gene has CDR1 SQVTM and CDR2 ANQGSEA. The CDR3 DNA reads TGCAGCGTTGTGGAGGGTGGCACAGATACGCAGTATTTT. Its protein is CSVVEGGTDTQYF.

This clone was observed once. The gene calls are TRBV6-4 and TRBJ1-5; 11 bases line up with TRBD1. Germline loops: CDR1 MRHNA, CDR2 SNTAGT. V lost 4 bases, J lost 5 bases, and 4 bases stayed unmatched. This CDR3 is built from 15 residues. The CDR3 bases are TGTGCCAGCAGTGCGGACAGGGGGCGATATCAGCCCCAGCATTTT. It codes for CASSADRGRYQPQHF.

A word on this clone: Other DNA sequences in this specimen translate into the identical CDR3. This chain uses TRBV5-1 with TRBJ1-5, with 7 bases aligning to TRBD1. This CDR3 spans 14 amino acids. Losses at the gene ends were 3 bases for V and 2 bases for J; bases not matched to a gene: 2. CDR1 is SGHRS and CDR2 is YFSETQ in the germline V gene. The DNA for the CDR3 is TGCGCCAGCAGCTCAGGGACAGGCAATCAGCCCCAGCATTTT. Its protein product is CASSSGTGNQPQHF.

V and J are TRBV5-1 and TRBJ2-7; D is possibly TRBD1 (5 bases). There are 16 residues in the CDR3. Trimming took 1 base from V and 4 from J, leaving 18 bases between them. Germline assignment: CDR1 SGHRS and CDR2 YFSETQ. CDR3 sequence (DNA): TGCGCCAGCAGCTTGCCAGGGCAGGGCAGTGGATACGAGCAGTACTTC. Translating gives CASSLPGQGSGYEQYF.

The gene calls are TRBV29-1 and TRBJ1-2, with a tentative D call TRBD1 (6 bases). The length of the CDR3 is 12 residues. Germline CDR1 is SQVTM and CDR2 is ANQGSEA. V lost 1 base and J lost 7, with 10 bases in between. The DNA of the CDR3 is TGCAGCGTTGAAGTTGGGGGCCGTGGCTACACCTTC. Its translation: CSVEVGGRGYTF.

The CDR3 loop is CASSFSDSGEQYF. CDR3 bases: TGTGCCAGCAGCTTTAGCGACTCGGGCGAGCAGTACTTC. The rearrangement uses TRBV11-3 and TRBJ2-7; D is possibly TRBD2 (5 bases). The CDR3 totals 13 residues. V was pared by 3 bases and J by 6 bases, with 12 bases between. Per germline, CDR1 SGHNT and CDR2 YENEEA.

The chain combines TRBV10-3 with TRBJ2-3; 9 bases fit TRBD2. V lost 7 bases and J lost 0; bases outside the gene matches: 8. Germline V gene sequence: CDR1 ENHRY, CDR2 SYGVKD. The CDR3 loop spans 16 amino acids. The CDR3 DNA is TGTGCCATCAAGCGGGCTAGCGGGAAGAGCACAGATACGCAGTATTTT. Amino acids: CAIKRASGKSTDTQYF.

The chain combines TRBV19 with TRBJ2-5; a weak D match, TRBD2 (7 bases). Germline-derived CDR1 and CDR2 are LNHDA and SQIVND (reference sequence). The CDR3 covers 14 residues. V was cut by 9 bases and J by 4 bases, with 18 bases left in between. The CDR3 loop is CASSRGAGGETQYF. CDR3 nucleotide sequence: TGTGCCAGCTCCCGGGGGGCCGGGGGAGAGACCCAGTACTTC.

About this clone itself: Other DNA sequences in the same sample also yield this CDR3. The rearrangement uses TRBV7-2 and TRBJ1-2, with 7 nucleotides matching TRBD1. The CDR3 has 13 residues. V shed 5 bases, J shed 7 bases, and the junction held 7 bases outside the gene matches. Germline V gene lookup returns CDR1 SGHTA and CDR2 FQGNSA. The CDR3 loop reads CASSARQGAGYTF. The CDR3 DNA sequence: TGTGCCAGCAGCGCGAGACAGGGCGCTGGCTACACCTTC.

The chain couples TRBV5-1 to TRBJ2-3, with 14 bases matching TRBD2. The V gene end was trimmed by 4 bases and the J gene end by 2 bases; junction bases not matched to a gene: 9. The CDR3 contains 18 residues. Germline V gene sequence: CDR1 SGHRS, CDR2 YFSETQ. Here the CDR3 reads CASSRWGLAGELTDTQYF. The CDR3 DNA sequence: TGCGCCAGCAGCAGGTGGGGACTAGCGGGAGAACTCACAGATACGCAGTATTTT.

The rearrangement joins TRBV5-5 to TRBJ2-7, with D uncertain. Between the trimmed V and J ends, which lost 3 bases and 0 bases, there was a span of 1 base. Germline assignment: CDR1 SGHKS and CDR2 YYEKEE (reference sequence). The CDR3 runs to 11 residues. Here the CDR3 DNA reads TGTGCCAGCAGCTACTCCTACGAGCAGTACTTC. Translated: CASSYSYEQYF.

This rearrangement joins TRBV7-2 to TRBJ1-3, with unresolved D. Deletions cut 6 bases from V and 4 bases from J, with 13 bases between. There are 14 residues in the CDR3. In germline, CDR1 is SGHTA, CDR2 FQGNSA. The CDR3 sequence: CASRFKGGGNTIYF. CDR3 sequence (DNA): TGTGCCAGCAGATTCAAGGGCGGAGGAAACACCATATATTTT.

The chain links TRBV11-2 to TRBJ2-2, with D perhaps matching TRBD2 (6 bases). Germline V gene data show CDR1 as SGHAT and CDR2 as FQNNGV. The CDR3 extends over 17 amino acids. V dropped 1 base and J dropped 0 bases, with 12 bases sitting between them. This chain's CDR3 is CASSLGYGRANTGELFF. The CDR3 nucleotides read TGTGCCAGCAGCTTAGGGTACGGGAGAGCGAACACCGGGGAGCTGTTTTTT.

The CDR3 DNA reads as TGTGCCAGCAGCCAAGTGGGCCAGCCCGGAGGAGGCTACACCTTC. Its protein product is CASSQVGQPGGGYTF. V usage is TRBV14 and J usage is TRBJ1-2; D ambiguous. The germline V gene has CDR1 SGHDN and CDR2 FVKESK. The CDR3 has 15 amino acids. With 1 base removed from V and 8 bases from J, the gap between germline ends came to 17 bases.

The chain has TRBV27 and TRBJ1-1; D is ambiguous. The CDR3 is made up of 15 amino acids. The ends were cut back, 5 bases at V and 2 bases at J, with 15 bases in the middle. The V gene's germline CDR1 is MNHEY and CDR2 SMNVEV (reference sequence). CDR3 DNA sequence: TGTGCCAGCAGTCCGAGAGGCGGGGTTAACACTGAAGCTTTCTTT. Translating gives CASSPRGGVNTEAFF.

The chain combines TRBV4-2 with TRBJ1-2; TRBD1 matches 8 bases. The J segment lost 7 bases and the V segment lost 3 bases, leaving 22 bases of the junction unmatched. The CDR3 runs 19 residues. In germline, CDR1 is LGHNA, CDR2 YNFKEQ. The DNA of the CDR3 is TGTGCCAGCAGCCAGATCCCGAGACACTCAGGGGGCGCCTTTTCTGGCTACACCTTC. As protein: CASSQIPRHSGGAFSGYTF.

About this clone itself: At one of its ends the junction is not consistent with the germline gene, which may arise from a read error. The chain uses TRBV9 and TRBJ2-7, with TRBD1 as a possible D gene (6 bases). There are 11 residues in the CDR3. In germline, CDR1 is SGDLS, CDR2 YYNGEE. CDR3 DNA: TGTGCCAGCAGCGTATACCGTAACAGGGCCTTC. Protein: CASSVYRNRAF.

This clone was counted once. The V call is TRBV28, the J call TRBJ2-7, with a tentative D call TRBD1 (6 bases). V lost 5 bases and J 1 base, leaving 15 bases between the germline ends. The CDR3 is 15 amino acids. From germline, CDR1 is MDHEN and CDR2 SYDVKM. CDR3 DNA sequence: TGTGCCAGCAGTACAACAGGGTTTCCGTCCTACGAGCAGTACTTC. It encodes CASSTTGFPSYEQYF. Together with reference TRBV28 and TRBJ2-7, the CDR3 gives the full variable domain: DVKVTQSSRYLVKRTGEKVFLECVQDMDHENMFWYRQDPGLGLRLIYFSYDVKMKEKGDIPEGYSVSREKKERFSLILESASTNQTSMYLCASSTTGFPSYEQYFGPGTRLTVT.

This clone was observed once. The sample has other DNA sequences that encode this CDR3 too. The V gene is TRBV5-4, the J gene TRBJ2-7, with 7 bases matching TRBD1. The V and J ends lost 0 bases and 2 bases, in that order; junction bases with no gene match: 2. Per the germline V gene, CDR1 is SGHNT and CDR2 is YYREEE (reference sequence). The CDR3 is made up of 14 amino acids. CDR3 sequence (DNA): TGTGCCAGCAGCTTGGGGCAGGGGGCCTACGAGCAGTACTTC. Its protein product is CASSLGQGAYEQYF.